This note documents a single TCR beta chain sequence. The source of the sample is a study of blood T cell repertoires in COVID-19. Study details: T cells, B-cell-depleted T cells, or PBMCs supplied cDNA or gDNA.

Germline V lookup: CDR1 SQVTM, CDR2 ANQGSEA. With 6 bases removed from V and 0 bases from J, the gap between germline ends came to 5 bases. This CDR3 is built from 12 residues. Repertoires were generated with immunoSEQ multiplex PCR, while TCRdb's copy carries only in-frame clones and drops some. The table includes about 260,000 clones, around 87% detected once. The sequencing input was peripheral blood. The TCR was taken from a man younger than 35 with active or convalescent COVID-19. This chain joins TRBV29-1 and TRBJ2-2; D gene uncertain. CDR3 sequence reads: CSVTPNTGELFF. CDR3 nucleotides: TGCAGCGTGACACCGAACACCGGGGAGCTGTTTTTT.